These T cell receptor beta chains were read from a single sample in a study of regulatory T cells in long-lasting Graves disease. MiXCR, applied by TCRdb to the multiplex PCR reads, yields one record per CDR3 protein. The sample consists of 350,000 to 550,000 distinct CDR3 sequences, 14% of them appearing once. This same sample was also part of a study on T cells in Graves' hyperthyroidism and ophthalmopathy.

The sample was peripheral blood mononuclear cells (PBMCs), taken at new diagnosis, from a patient treated with antithyroid drugs. These receptors originate from a woman aged 50 to 60 with Graves disease. Both conserved end residues are part of each CDR3. The order of the fields is J gene, D gene, V gene, clone size, CDR3 DNA, CDR3 protein. D genes are given only for firm matches. Size is stated for part of the rows, as once, few or many counts, or as a class when the clone is expanded.

>TRBJ1-5|.|TRBV7-8|many
TGTGCCAGCAGCCGTATTGGTGGGACGGATAATAGCAATCAGCCCCAGCATTTT
CASSRIGGTDNSNQPQHF
>TRBJ1-6|TRBD1|TRBV27|many
TGTGCCAGCAGCCGGACAGGGGATAATTCACCCCTCCACTTT
CASSRTGDNSPLHF
>TRBJ2-1|.|TRBV10-3|.
TGTGCCATCAGTGAGTCATTGGACGTGAGCTCCTACAATGAGCAGTTCTTC
CAISESLDVSSYNEQFF
>TRBJ1-2|.|TRBV24-1|many
TGTGCCACCAGTGATATGACATACTACTATGGCTACACCTTC
CATSDMTYYYGYTF
>TRBJ2-1|TRBD2|TRBV3-1|.
TGTGCCAGCAGCCAAGGGAGCGGGAGGGTGAATGAGCGGTTCTTC
CASSQGSGRVNERFF
>TRBJ2-2|TRBD2|TRBV6-1|.
TGTGCCAGCAGTGAAGGTTATAGCGGGAGGGACCTAATGAACACCGGGGAGCTGTTTTTT
CASSEGYSGRDLMNTGELFF
>TRBJ2-7|TRBD1|TRBV5-1|.
TGCGCCAGCAGCTTCCTGACAGGGGGACTCTACGAGCAGTACTTC
CASSFLTGGLYEQYF
>TRBJ1-2|.|TRBV10-3|many
TGTGCCATCAGTGAGTCAGGTGGGACGCGGGATGGCTACACCTTC
CAISESGGTRDGYTF
>TRBJ2-3|TRBD2|TRBV5-6|many
TGTGCCAGCAGCTTCGGACTAGCGGAGATAGACACAGATACGCAGTATTTT
CASSFGLAEIDTDTQYF
>TRBJ1-2|.|TRBV3-1|many
TGTGCCAGCAGCCAAGATCTGACAGTAAGCTATGGCTACACCTTC
CASSQDLTVSYGYTF
>TRBJ2-1|.|TRBV7-3|many
TGTGCCAGCAGCTCATCGGTTGGGAGCTCCTACAATGAGCAGTTCTTC
CASSSSVGSSYNEQFF
>TRBJ1-1|.|TRBV11-2|many
TGTGCCAGCAGCTTATTCGGGTCGAACACTGAAGCTTTCTTT
CASSLFGSNTEAFF
>TRBJ2-3|TRBD2|TRBV13|many
TGTGCCAGCAGCTTAGGGTTTCTAGCGGGCGAACCAGATACGCAGTATTTT
CASSLGFLAGEPDTQYF
>TRBJ1-5|.|TRBV7-2|few
TGTGCCAGCAGCTTAGGCAGGGTCCCATCGCCCCAGCATTTT
CASSLGRVPSPQHF
>TRBJ2-7|TRBD1|TRBV30|.
TGTGCCTGGAGTGTGGGGGCAGGGGGCGGGTTCTACGAGCAGTACTTC
CAWSVGAGGGFYEQYF
>TRBJ2-3|TRBD1|TRBV5-1|many
TGCGCCAGCAGCTTAGGGGGCGCGGCGGGTTTCCAGTTTAATACGCAGTATTTT
CASSLGGAAGFQFNTQYF
>TRBJ2-5|.|TRBV5-5|.
TGTGCCAGCAGCTTCTCGGGAGAAGGGACCCAGTACTTC
CASSFSGEGTQYF
>TRBJ1-2|TRBD1|TRBV6-2/TRBV6-3|many
TGTGCCAGCAGTTCGACAGGGGGCGCGAGGGGCTATGGCTACACCTTC
CASSSTGGARGYGYTF
>TRBJ1-2|.|TRBV2|.
TGTGCCAGCAGTCCCCAGACAGCTAGGAATGGCTACACCTTC
CASSPQTARNGYTF
>TRBJ2-3|TRBD2|TRBV28|.
TGTGCCAGCGGGACTAGCGGGAGGGGAGACACAGATACGCAGTATTTT
CASGTSGRGDTDTQYF
>TRBJ1-1|.|TRBV6-1|many
TGTGCCAGCACGTCCGTGAACACTGAAGCTTTCTTT
CASTSVNTEAFF
>TRBJ1-1|.|TRBV18|many
TGTGCCAGCTCACCAGGGGGTAGAGACACTGAAGCTTTCTTT
CASSPGGRDTEAFF
>TRBJ2-7|TRBD1|TRBV20-1|.
TGCAGTGCCATGGGACAGGGTCATTCCTACGAGCAGTACTTC
CSAMGQGHSYEQYF
>TRBJ1-2|TRBD1|TRBV30|few
TGTGCCTGGAGAGTGGGACAGGGGAGGTATGGCTACACCTTC
CAWRVGQGRYGYTF
>TRBJ2-2|.|TRBV7-3|many
TGTGCCAGCAGCTCCCAAACAGGGTTCGCGAACACCGGGGAGCTGTTTTTT
CASSSQTGFANTGELFF
>TRBJ2-5|TRBD2|TRBV11-2|.
TGTGCCAGCAGCTACTGGGGGGGGATGAGCCAAGAGACCCAGTACTTC
CASSYWGGMSQETQYF
>TRBJ2-1|.|TRBV6-2/TRBV6-3|many
TGTGCCAGCAGTGAAACAGGGAGGGGTGAGCAGTTCTTC
CASSETGRGEQFF
>TRBJ2-7|.|TRBV18|.
TGTGCCAGCTCACCAGGGCAGGAATACGAGCAGTACTTC
CASSPGQEYEQYF
>TRBJ2-1|TRBD2|TRBV5-5|.
TGTGCCAGCAGCTGGGCTAGCGGATACTACAATGAGCAGTTCTTC
CASSWASGYYNEQFF
>TRBJ2-3|TRBD2|TRBV12-3/TRBV12-4|many
TGTGCCAGCAGCCCGGCCGGGACTAGCGTAGTGGATACGCAGTATTTT
CASSPAGTSVVDTQYF
>TRBJ2-1|TRBD2|TRBV2|many
TGTGCCAGCAGACTCCTCTGGGCGGCCTCGGGGGGGGATGAGCAGTTCTTC
CASRLLWAASGGDEQFF
>TRBJ2-5|.|TRBV20-1|many
TGCAGTGCTGACTATAGGGAGACCCAGTACTTC
CSADYRETQYF
>TRBJ2-1|.|TRBV3-1|many
TGTGCCAGCAGCCAAGAGTCTAACCCCTACAATGAGCAGTTCTTC
CASSQESNPYNEQFF
>TRBJ2-7|TRBD1|TRBV7-9|few
TGTGCCAGCAGCCCTGGGGACAGGGGGTGGTACGAGCAGTACTTC
CASSPGDRGWYEQYF
>TRBJ2-1|TRBD1|TRBV14|few
TGTGCCAGCAGCCAAATAACAGGGGGCCGCAATGAGCAGTTCTTC
CASSQITGGRNEQFF
>TRBJ2-2|TRBD1|TRBV3-1|many
TGTGCCAGCAGCCAAGGGACAGGGTACACCGGGGAGCTGTTTTTT
CASSQGTGYTGELFF